This record concerns one T cell receptor (beta chain) sequence. The clone's antigen remains unknown. Base qualities are missing; no much larger clone stands one base away. TCRbeta CDR3 regions were amplified from genomic DNA by means of the immunoSEQ Assay, a bias-controlled multiplex PCR. The source study handled its data this way. Nucleated cell counts per sample were estimated from amplification of reference gene primers within the assay. To quantify the absolute abundance of each unique TCRbeta CDR3 rearrangement, sequence reads were collapsed and filtered. For each sample, productive Simpson clonality was calculated as the square root of Simpson's diversity index over productive rearrangements. Here the immuneACCESS table is served through TCRdb, limited to in-frame sequences with V and J called. Missing clones are a known gap in these copies; in checked studies unresolved V genes cover under half, and the rest lacks a known reason. The V and J calls and clone size come from that table; D and trimming were worked out from the DNA. For this sample the table gives some 170,000 clones, of which about 81% were detected only once. The ten largest account for roughly 9.6% of the sample.

The data derive from a study of blood T cell repertoires in COVID-19 (dated by TCRdb to the early 2020s). Study-level background: Samples covering the acute and convalescent phases of COVID-19 were provided by collaborators in the United States, Italy and Spain. The prospective study material was composed of cDNA or gDNA derived from T cells, B-cell-depleted T cells, or PBMCs. The dataset comprised deeply sampled blood TCRbeta repertoires from subjects exposed to, actively infected with, or recovered from COVID-19. The repertoires were made available in a free public database intended to serve as a resource for research on the immune response to SARS-CoV-2. Samples were obtained from the ongoing ImmuneRACE study (first 160 participants) and from 1,254 subjects provided by 6 global collaborators. The sample metadata nearly always contained a de-identified subject ID, COVID-19 status, age in years and sex. Where available, HLA class I and class II types were obtained from metadata supplied by the sample provider rather than from assay-based typing. What the study reported, not specific to this receptor: How much clinical and demographic metadata was included differed by source and by participant, and the metadata was provided uncurated.

The collaborating institutions used their own protocols to collect whole blood in K2EDTA tubes. For TCRbeta analysis, collaborator samples were shipped as frozen whole blood, as isolated PBMCs, or as DNA extracted from either sample type. The germline V gene (reference sequence) supplies CDR1 LNHDA and CDR2 SQIVND. From cysteine to phenylalanine, the CDR3 is 12 amino acids long. Here the CDR3 DNA is all that survives: 36 bases in frame from base 1. The junction shows trimming of 4 bases on V and 6 bases on J, plus 9 bases between the germline ends. The receptor was isolated from a man in his 60s with active or convalescent COVID-19. The sequence is built from TRBV19 and TRBJ1-1; tentative D gene TRBD1, with 6 bases matching. Sequencing was carried out using peripheral blood. CDR3 sequence: CASSTGVPEAFF. In nucleotide form, the sequence is TGTGCCAGTAGTACAGGGGTCCCTGAAGCTTTCTTT.